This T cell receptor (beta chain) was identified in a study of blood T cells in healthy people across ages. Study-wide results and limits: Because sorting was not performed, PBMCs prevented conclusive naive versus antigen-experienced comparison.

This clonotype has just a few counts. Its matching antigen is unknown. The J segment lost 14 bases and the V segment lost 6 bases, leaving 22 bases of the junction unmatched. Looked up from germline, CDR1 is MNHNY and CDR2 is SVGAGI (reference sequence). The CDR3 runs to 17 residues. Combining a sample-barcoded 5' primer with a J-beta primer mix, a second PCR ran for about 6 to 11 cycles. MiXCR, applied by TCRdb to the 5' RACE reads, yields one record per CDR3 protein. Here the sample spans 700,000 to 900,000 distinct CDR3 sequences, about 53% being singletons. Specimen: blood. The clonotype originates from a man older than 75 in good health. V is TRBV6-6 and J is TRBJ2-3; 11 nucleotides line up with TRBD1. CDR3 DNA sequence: TGTGCCAGCAGATCTACTGACGGACAGGGGGCGCACGGATACGCGTATTTT. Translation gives CASRSTDGQGAHGYAYF.